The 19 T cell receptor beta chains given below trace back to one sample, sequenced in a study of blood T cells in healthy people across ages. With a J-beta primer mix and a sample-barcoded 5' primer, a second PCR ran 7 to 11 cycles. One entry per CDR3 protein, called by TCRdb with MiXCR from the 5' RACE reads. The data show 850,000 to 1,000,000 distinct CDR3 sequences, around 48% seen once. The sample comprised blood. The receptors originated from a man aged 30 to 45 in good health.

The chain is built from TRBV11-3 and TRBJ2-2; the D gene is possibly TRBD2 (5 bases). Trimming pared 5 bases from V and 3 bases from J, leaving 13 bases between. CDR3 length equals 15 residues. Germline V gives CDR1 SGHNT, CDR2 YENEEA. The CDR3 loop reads CASSGSLVDTGELFF. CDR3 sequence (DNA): TGTGCCAGCAGCGGATCACTAGTTGACACCGGGGAGCTGTTTTTT.

CDR3: CASSQSFWDWQETQYF. In nucleotides, the CDR3 is TGCGCCAGCAGCCAGAGCTTTTGGGACTGGCAAGAGACCCAGTACTTC. The V gene is TRBV4-3, the J gene TRBJ2-5; a weak D match, TRBD2 (6 bases). This CDR3 has 16 amino acids. CDR1 is LGHNA and CDR2 is YSLEER in the germline V gene. V was shortened by 3 bases and J by 2 bases, with 16 bases between the two germline ends.

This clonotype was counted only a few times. The CDR3 protein is CASSQPPSGGPYTDTQYF. The CDR3 DNA reads as TGCGCCAGCAGCCAGCCCCCCAGCGGGGGGCCCTACACAGATACGCAGTATTTT. The chain couples TRBV4-1 to TRBJ2-3; 9 nucleotides line up with TRBD2. J was trimmed by 2 bases and V by 3 bases; bases with no gene match: 12. The germline gives CDR1 MGHRA, CDR2 YSYEKL. CDR3 length: 18 amino acids.

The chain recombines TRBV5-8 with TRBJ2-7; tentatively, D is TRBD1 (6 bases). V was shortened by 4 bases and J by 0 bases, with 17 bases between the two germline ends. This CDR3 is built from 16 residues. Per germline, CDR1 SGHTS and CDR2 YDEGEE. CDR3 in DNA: TGTGCCAGCAGCACGGTCCGGGACACTAACTCCTACGAGCAGTACTTC. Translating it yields CASSTVRDTNSYEQYF. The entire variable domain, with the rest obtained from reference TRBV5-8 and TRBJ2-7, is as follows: EAGVTQSPTHLIKTRGQQATLRCSPISGHTSVYWYQQALGLGLQFLLWYDEGEERNRGNFPPRFSGRQFPNYSSELNVNALELEDSALYLCASSTVRDTNSYEQYFGPGTRLTVT.

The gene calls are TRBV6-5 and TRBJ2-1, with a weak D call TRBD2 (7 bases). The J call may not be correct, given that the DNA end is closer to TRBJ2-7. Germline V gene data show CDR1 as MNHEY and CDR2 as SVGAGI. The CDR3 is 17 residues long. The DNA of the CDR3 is TGTGCCAGCAGTTACTCGGCTGGCGGGGGCCCCTACAATGAGCAGTACTTC. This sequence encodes CASSYSAGGGPYNEQYF.

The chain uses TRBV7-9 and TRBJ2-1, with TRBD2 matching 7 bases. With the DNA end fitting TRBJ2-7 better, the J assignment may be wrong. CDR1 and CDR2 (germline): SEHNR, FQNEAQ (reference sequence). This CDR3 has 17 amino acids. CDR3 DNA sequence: TGTGCCAGCAGCTTAGCCCCCCGCGGGAGCTCCTACAATGAGCAGTACTTC. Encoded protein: CASSLAPRGSSYNEQYF.

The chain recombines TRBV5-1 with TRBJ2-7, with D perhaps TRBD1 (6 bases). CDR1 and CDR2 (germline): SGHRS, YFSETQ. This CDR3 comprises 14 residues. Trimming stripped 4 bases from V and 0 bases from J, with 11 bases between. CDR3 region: CASSQTDSSYEQYF. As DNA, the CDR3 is TGCGCCAGCAGCCAGACGGACAGCTCCTACGAGCAGTACTTC.

CDR3 in DNA: TGTGCCAGTAGTATAGTGACGTTGCGAAACTACAATGAGCAGTTCTTC. Protein: CASSIVTLRNYNEQFF. This chain connects TRBV19 to TRBJ2-1; D remains ambiguous. The CDR3 has 16 amino acids. V was clipped by 1 base and J by 3 bases, with 13 bases between them. Germline assignment: CDR1 LNHDA and CDR2 SQIVND (reference sequence).

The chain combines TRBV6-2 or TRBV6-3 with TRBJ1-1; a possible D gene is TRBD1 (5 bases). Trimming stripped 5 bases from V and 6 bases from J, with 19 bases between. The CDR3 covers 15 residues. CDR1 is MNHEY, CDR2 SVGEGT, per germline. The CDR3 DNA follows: TGTGCCAGCAGTCCATCTCTTGTGATAGGGGCTGAAGCTTTCTTT. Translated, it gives CASSPSLVIGAEAFF.

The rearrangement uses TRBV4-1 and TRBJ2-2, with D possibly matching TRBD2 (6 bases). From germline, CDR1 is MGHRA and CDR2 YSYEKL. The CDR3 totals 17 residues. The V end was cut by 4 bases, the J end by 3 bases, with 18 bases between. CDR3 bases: TGCGCCAGCAGCCTAACCCCGGTGGGAGGTTACACCGGGGAGCTGTTTTTT. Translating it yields CASSLTPVGGYTGELFF.

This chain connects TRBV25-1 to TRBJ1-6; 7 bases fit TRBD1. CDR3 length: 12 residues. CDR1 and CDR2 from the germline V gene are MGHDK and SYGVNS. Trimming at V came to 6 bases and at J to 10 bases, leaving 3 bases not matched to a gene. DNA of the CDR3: TGTGCCAGCAGATTGACAGGGTCACCCCTCCACTTT. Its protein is CASRLTGSPLHF.

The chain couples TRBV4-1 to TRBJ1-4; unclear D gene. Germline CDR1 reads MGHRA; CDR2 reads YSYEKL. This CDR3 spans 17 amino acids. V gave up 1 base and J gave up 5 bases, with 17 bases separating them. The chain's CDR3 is CASSQGRPLDGNEKLFF. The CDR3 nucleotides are TGCGCCAGCAGCCAAGGCCGCCCGTTGGATGGGAATGAAAAACTGTTTTTT.

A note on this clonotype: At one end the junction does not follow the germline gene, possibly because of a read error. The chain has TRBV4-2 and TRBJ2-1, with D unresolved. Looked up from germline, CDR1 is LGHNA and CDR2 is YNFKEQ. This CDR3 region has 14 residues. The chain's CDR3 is CVSSQDQRDNEQFF. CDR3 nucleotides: TGTGTCAGCAGCCAAGATCAACGAGACAATGAGCAGTTCTTC.

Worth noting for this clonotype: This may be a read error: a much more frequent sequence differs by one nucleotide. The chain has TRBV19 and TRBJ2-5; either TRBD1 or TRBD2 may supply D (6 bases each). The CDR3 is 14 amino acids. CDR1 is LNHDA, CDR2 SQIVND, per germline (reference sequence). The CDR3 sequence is CTSSSGGGRETQYF. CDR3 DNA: TGTACCAGTAGTTCCGGAGGGGGACGGGAGACCCAGTACTTC.

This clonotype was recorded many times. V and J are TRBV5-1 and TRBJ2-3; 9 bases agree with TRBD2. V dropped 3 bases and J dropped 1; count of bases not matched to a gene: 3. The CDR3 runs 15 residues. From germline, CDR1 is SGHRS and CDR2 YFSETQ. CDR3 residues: CASSYSGGRTDTQYF. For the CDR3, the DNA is TGCGCCAGCAGCTACAGCGGGGGGCGCACAGATACGCAGTATTTT.

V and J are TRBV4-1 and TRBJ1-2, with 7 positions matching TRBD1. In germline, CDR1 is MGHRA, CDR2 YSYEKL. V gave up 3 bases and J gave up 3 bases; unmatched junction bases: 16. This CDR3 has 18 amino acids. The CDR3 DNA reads TGCGCCAGCAGCCAGAAATTAATTAGGGACAGAGTGGACTATGGCTACACCTTC. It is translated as CASSQKLIRDRVDYGYTF.

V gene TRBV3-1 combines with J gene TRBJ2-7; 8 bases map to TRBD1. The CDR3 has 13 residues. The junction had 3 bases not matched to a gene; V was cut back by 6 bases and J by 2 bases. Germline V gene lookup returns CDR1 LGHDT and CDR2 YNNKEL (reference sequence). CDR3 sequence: CASRLDRAYEQYF. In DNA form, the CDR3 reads TGTGCCAGCAGATTGGACAGGGCCTACGAGCAGTACTTC.

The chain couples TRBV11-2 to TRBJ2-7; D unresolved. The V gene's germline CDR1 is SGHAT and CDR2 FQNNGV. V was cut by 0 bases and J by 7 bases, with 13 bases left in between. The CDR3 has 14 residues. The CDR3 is CASSLDPAFIEQYF. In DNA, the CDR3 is TGTGCCAGCAGCTTAGATCCGGCCTTCATTGAGCAGTACTTC.

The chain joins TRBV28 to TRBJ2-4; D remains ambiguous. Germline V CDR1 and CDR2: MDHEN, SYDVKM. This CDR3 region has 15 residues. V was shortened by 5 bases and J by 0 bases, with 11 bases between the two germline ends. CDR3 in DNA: TGTGCCAGCAGTGGGTCCGACGTAGCCAAAAACATTCAGTACTTC. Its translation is CASSGSDVAKNIQYF.